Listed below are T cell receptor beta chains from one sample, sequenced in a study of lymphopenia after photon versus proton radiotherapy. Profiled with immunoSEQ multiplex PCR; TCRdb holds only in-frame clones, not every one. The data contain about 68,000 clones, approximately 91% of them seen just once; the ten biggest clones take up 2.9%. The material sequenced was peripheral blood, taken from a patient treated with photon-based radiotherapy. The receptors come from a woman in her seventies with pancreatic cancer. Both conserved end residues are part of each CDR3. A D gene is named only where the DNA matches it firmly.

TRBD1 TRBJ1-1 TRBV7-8 CASSPPTGENAEAFF
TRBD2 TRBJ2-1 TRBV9 CASSPTPSGRNNEQFF
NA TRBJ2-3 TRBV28 CASSPNTGSITDTQYF
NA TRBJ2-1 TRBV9 CASSVSHEQFF
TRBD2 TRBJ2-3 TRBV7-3 CASSSSSGRTDTQYF
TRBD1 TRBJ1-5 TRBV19 CASSPNRGLNQPQHF
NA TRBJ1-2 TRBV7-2 CASSLDNHGSYGYTF
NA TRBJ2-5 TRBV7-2 CASSLGGRETQYF
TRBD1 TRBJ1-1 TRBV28 CASSKGQGTTEAFF
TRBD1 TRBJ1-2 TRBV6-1 CASSEGPGQQIGYTF
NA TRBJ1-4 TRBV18 CASSPPFSGEKLFF
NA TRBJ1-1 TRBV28 CASSFAGRVNTEAFF
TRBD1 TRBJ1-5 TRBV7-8 CASSLGPGTVKGPQHF
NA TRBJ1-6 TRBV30 CAGELRGVNSPLHF
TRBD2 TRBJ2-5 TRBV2 CASRRLRASGSRVEETQYF
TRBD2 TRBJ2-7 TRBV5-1 CASSPGLAGVGYEQYF
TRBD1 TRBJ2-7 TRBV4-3 CASSRDRNYEQYF
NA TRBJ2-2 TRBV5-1 CASSSQLGANTGELFF
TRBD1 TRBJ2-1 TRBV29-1 CSVERYRGVAYNEQFF
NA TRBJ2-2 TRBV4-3 CASSQDRVGELFF
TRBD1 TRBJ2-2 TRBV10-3 CAIRGTGIGELFF
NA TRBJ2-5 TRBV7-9 CASSLGRSQETQYF
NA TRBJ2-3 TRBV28 CASVQGGGMTDTQYF
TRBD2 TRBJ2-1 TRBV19 CASSISILAGGPTTGNEQFF
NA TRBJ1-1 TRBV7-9 CASSPTENTEAFF
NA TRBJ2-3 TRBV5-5 CASSTEVLTDTQYF
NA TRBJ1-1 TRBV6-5 CASRSGTEAFF
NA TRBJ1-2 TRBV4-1 CASSPPQGNYGYTF
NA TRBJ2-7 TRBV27 CASSPSTGGRQLREQYF
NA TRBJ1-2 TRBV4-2 CASSPRTSPGGYTF
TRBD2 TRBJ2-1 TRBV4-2 CASSQLLAGYNEQFF
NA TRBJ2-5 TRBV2 CASSENRGQDAGLHF
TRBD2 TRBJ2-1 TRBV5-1 CASSWTSGISYNEQFF
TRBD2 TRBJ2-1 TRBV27 CASSPGLAGVNEQFF
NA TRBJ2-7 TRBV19 CASGRIHSLSSYEQYF
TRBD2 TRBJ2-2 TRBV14 CASSHRTSGRAGGGELFF
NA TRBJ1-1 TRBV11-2 CASSASFGGMGTEAFF